This T cell receptor (beta chain) is from a study of shared clonotypes between healthy human individuals. Naive CD8 cells lacked CD45RO, underwent positive selection for CCR7 and left out terminally differentiated effector memory CD45RA+ cells. This CDR3 region has 17 residues. Trimming took 4 bases from V and 4 from J; bases not matched to a gene: 7. Germline assignment: CDR1 SGHRS and CDR2 YFSETQ. Data came from immunoSEQ multiplex PCR; TCRdb stores just in-frame clones and leaves some out. The sample lists about 2,200,000 clones; 93% were seen once. The chain recombines TRBV5-1 with TRBJ2-5, with 16 positions matching TRBD2. The TCR comes from a man younger than 30 in good health. Some clones in this sample may be carry-over from other donors' samples. Sequencing used naive CD8+ T cells from PBMCs. The CDR3 bases are TGCGCCAGCAGCGGGGGGACTAGCGGGAGGGCCAGAGAGACCCAGTACTTC. Translating it yields CASSGGTSGRARETQYF.